This T cell receptor beta chain was captured by sequencing in a study of blood T cells in healthy people across ages. Study-wide findings and caveats: Relative to aged donors, long-lived donors carried more naive CD4+ cells and displayed higher diversity.

This clonotype appeared many times. The antigen is undetermined. Primers used in a second PCR of roughly 7 to 12 cycles were a sample-barcoded 5' primer and a J-beta primer mix. Each CDR3 protein gets one entry after TCRdb re-called the 5' RACE reads with MiXCR. The data contain around 970,000 distinct CDR3 sequences, roughly 47% of them singletons. This TCR was sampled from a woman in her fifties or sixties in good health. Source material: blood.

CDR3 sequence reads: CASGHGDRGNQPQHF. The CDR3 coding sequence is TGTGCCAGCGGACATGGGGACAGGGGCAATCAGCCCCAGCATTTT. The chain recombines TRBV7-2 with TRBJ1-5; 9 bases line up with TRBD1. V gave up 8 bases and J gave up 2 bases; unmatched junction bases: 7. Germline lookup yields CDR1 SGHTA and CDR2 FQGNSA. This CDR3 is built from 15 residues.